The 14 T cell receptor beta chains presented below share a single source sample, sequenced in a study of T cell responses to AZD1222 COVID-19 vaccine. Assay used: immunoSEQ multiplex PCR; TCRdb lists only in-frame clones, some missing. The table includes roughly 100,000 clones, roughly nine tenths detected once. This specimen was peripheral blood, taken on day 0 of AZD1222 vaccination. These receptors originate from an adult in good health.

The genes are TRBV5-1 and TRBJ1-2; 8 nucleotides match TRBD1. Germline V gene lookup returns CDR1 SGHRS and CDR2 YFSETQ. The V segment lost 1 base and the J segment 4 bases; nucleotides outside the gene matches: 3. This CDR3 is built from 14 residues. CDR3 in amino acids: CASSLQQGAYGYTF. CDR3 coding DNA: TGCGCCAGCAGCTTGCAGCAGGGGGCCTATGGCTACACCTTC.

The chain employs TRBV28 and TRBJ1-3; no firm D call. The V end lost 5 bases, the J end lost 8 bases, and 7 bases lay between the germline ends. Germline CDR1 MDHEN, CDR2 SYDVKM. The CDR3 spans 11 residues. CDR3 protein: CASSRWDTIYF. The CDR3, as DNA: TGTGCCAGCAGTCGGTGGGACACCATATATTTT.

The chain uses TRBV29-1 and TRBJ1-2, with D perhaps TRBD1 (5 bases). Trimming took off 8 bases at V and 4 bases at J, with 14 bases between the two ends. The germline gives CDR1 SQVTM, CDR2 ANQGSEA. This CDR3 region has 12 residues. In nucleotides, the CDR3 is TGCAGCTATAGTGGGGGGAGCTATGGCTACACCTTC. Its translation is CSYSGGSYGYTF.

This chain connects TRBV6-5 to TRBJ1-2; D is unresolved. Trimming took 4 bases from V and 4 from J, leaving 10 bases between them. Germline V gene data show CDR1 as MNHEY and CDR2 as SVGAGI. CDR3 size: 13 residues. The DNA of the CDR3 is TGTGCCAGCAGTTTTGGGGTTGGCTATGGCTACACCTTC. The encoded protein is CASSFGVGYGYTF.

This clone was counted a single time. This chain connects TRBV19 to TRBJ2-5; no clear D gene. Germline assignment: CDR1 LNHDA and CDR2 SQIVND (reference sequence). Trimming took 3 bases from V and 2 from J, leaving 10 bases between them. The CDR3 runs 14 residues. CDR3 coding DNA: TGTGCCAGTAGTATTATAAACTCGCAAGAGACCCAGTACTTC. Protein: CASSIINSQETQYF. The entire variable domain, with the rest obtained from reference TRBV19 and TRBJ2-5, is as follows: DGGITQSPKYLFRKEGQNVTLSCEQNLNHDAMYWYRQDPGQGLRLIYYSQIVNDFQKGDIAEGYSVSREKKESFPLTVTSAQKNPTAFYLCASSIINSQETQYFGPGTRLLVL.

This rearrangement joins TRBV7-8 to TRBJ2-1, with 8 bases lining up with TRBD2. V trimming: 5 bases; J trimming: 4 bases; junction bases outside the gene matches: 10. The CDR3 consists of 16 residues. Germline-derived CDR1 and CDR2 are SGHVS and FQNEAQ. CDR3 sequence reads: CASSHGRVAGYNEQFF. DNA of the CDR3: TGTGCCAGCAGCCACGGGAGGGTAGCGGGTTACAATGAGCAGTTCTTC.

The chain combines TRBV20-1 with TRBJ2-7; TRBD1 is a possible D gene (5 bases). The ends were cut back, 6 bases at V and 2 bases at J, with 8 bases in the middle. This CDR3 contains 11 residues. Per the germline V gene, CDR1 is DFQATT and CDR2 is SNEGSKA (reference sequence). In nucleotides, the CDR3 is TGCAGTGCAAAGACAGCCTACGAGCAGTACTTC. Translated, it gives CSAKTAYEQYF.

The J gene is TRBJ2-3, the V gene TRBV5-6, with D possibly being TRBD1 (5 bases). V lost 4 bases and J lost 6, with 12 bases in between. The germline V gene encodes CDR1 SGHDT and CDR2 YYEEEE. The CDR3 loop spans 13 amino acids. The CDR3 loop is CASSVRQYDTQYF. DNA of the CDR3: TGTGCCAGCAGCGTCCGACAGTATGATACGCAGTATTTT.

The rearrangement joins TRBV6-5 to TRBJ2-5, with TRBD2 identical over 9 bases. Germline CDR1 is MNHEY and CDR2 is SVGAGI. The CDR3 length is 16 residues. Unmatched junction bases numbered 6, after V lost 2 bases and J lost 2 bases. CDR3 DNA sequence: TGTGCCAGCAGTTACAGATCGCGGGGGGGTCAAGAGACCCAGTACTTC. The encoded protein is CASSYRSRGGQETQYF.

The chain combines TRBV4-1 with TRBJ1-2, with D unresolved. Germline-derived CDR1 and CDR2 are MGHRA and YSYEKL. The CDR3 is made up of 13 amino acids. V lost 4 bases and J lost 4, with 10 bases in between. The CDR3 nucleotides are TGCGCCAGCAGCCCCGACGGGTCCTATGGCTACACCTTC. It codes for CASSPDGSYGYTF.

Points on this clone: At one end the junction does not follow the germline gene, possibly because of a read error. The V and J genes are TRBV6-2 or TRBV6-3 and TRBJ2-3; D is perhaps TRBD1 (5 bases). This CDR3 comprises 16 residues. Germline V lookup: CDR1 MNHEY, CDR2 SVGEGT. Written as DNA, the CDR3 is TGTGCCAGCAGTCTCCAAGGGGTGGGCCTCACAGATATGCAGTATTTT. Its translation: CASSLQGVGLTDMQYF.

This clone was detected a few times. The gene calls are TRBV7-2 and TRBJ1-6; D is uncertain. This CDR3 is built from 14 residues. V lost 5 bases to trimming and J lost 8 bases, with 13 bases between them. CDR1 is SGHTA, CDR2 FQGNSA, per germline. CDR3 sequence reads: CASSLVVWDSPLHF. The CDR3 DNA follows: TGTGCCAGCAGCCTCGTGGTCTGGGATTCACCCCTCCACTTT.

The chain recombines TRBV5-1 with TRBJ1-1; D not resolved. Germline V gives CDR1 SGHRS, CDR2 YFSETQ. The ends were cut back, 4 bases at V and 4 bases at J, with 11 bases in the middle. This CDR3 has 13 amino acids. The chain's CDR3 is CASSPDGRTEAFF. For the CDR3, the DNA is TGCGCCAGCAGCCCGGACGGCCGCACTGAAGCTTTCTTT.

This clone was picked up one time. The V call is TRBV29-1, the J call TRBJ2-2; 8 bases line up with TRBD2. The trim removed 6 bases at V and 5 bases at J, leaving 5 bases unmatched. Germline CDR1 is SQVTM and CDR2 is ANQGSEA. The CDR3 totals 13 residues. This chain's CDR3 is CSVSGGATGELFF. The CDR3 coding sequence is TGCAGCGTCAGCGGGGGTGCAACCGGGGAGCTGTTTTTT.